This T cell receptor beta chain emerged from a study of blood T cell repertoires in COVID-19. Trimming removed 3 bases at V and 8 bases at J, with 19 bases between. CDR3 length: 16 residues. CDR1 and CDR2 (germline): SGHVS, FQNEAQ. Generated by immunoSEQ multiplex PCR, the TCRdb table keeps only in-frame clones and is missing some. The sample includes about 440,000 clones, 90% of them seen just once. Clinical history reported by participants formed the basis on which cohorts were assigned. This sequence was found in a man between 18 and 35 years old who had recovered from COVID-19. Material: PBMCs or T cells enriched from blood (not recorded which). The V gene is TRBV7-8, the J gene TRBJ1-4; D is perhaps TRBD1 (6 bases). The CDR3 reads CASSLRVRGAEEKLFF. CDR3 bases: TGTGCCAGCAGCTTGCGGGTTCGGGGGGCGGAGGAAAAACTGTTTTTT.